The source of this TCR beta chain is a study of OX40 agonist ivuxolimab in advanced cancers. At the level of the study: Three dose-escalation patients had partial responses: one with hepatocellular carcinoma and two with cutaneous melanoma.

Assay: immunoSEQ multiplex PCR; the TCRdb copy retains only in-frame clones and omits some. The sample lists around 70,000 clones; roughly 80% were seen once. Study-wide findings and caveats: The CD4+ and CD8+ T cells in the blood had expanded clonally by week 6 at 0.1 to 3.0 mg/kg. Averaging showed that CD8+ T cells had more expanded clones than CD4+ did.

The CDR3 has 12 residues. The V and J ends lost 5 bases and 5 bases respectively, with 9 bases between them. Germline CDR1 is SGHTA and CDR2 is FQGNSA. A word on this clone: Its antigen is not known.

This specimen consisted of CD4+ or CD8+ T cells sorted from blood, obtained in a trial of the OX40 agonist ivuxolimab. The chain carries TRBV7-2 and TRBJ2-5; D uncertain. The sequence derives from an adult with an advanced solid tumor such as melanoma, head and neck, liver or kidney cancer. The CDR3 here is CASSRDLETQYF. In nucleotides, the CDR3 is TGTGCCAGCAGCAGGGATTTGGAGACCCAGTACTTC. The whole variable domain, remainder taken from reference TRBV7-2 and TRBJ2-5, is GAGVSQSPSNKVTEKGKDVELRCDPISGHTALYWYRQSLGQGLEFLIYFQGNSAPDKSGLPSDRFSAERTGGSVSTLTIQRTQQEDSAVYLCASSRDLETQYFGPGTRLLVL.